A selection of T cell receptor beta chains follows, all from one sample in a study of blood T cell repertoires in COVID-19. TCRdb's copy holds only in-frame clones and misses some; the assay was immunoSEQ multiplex PCR. The sample lists 95,000 to 150,000 clones, more than 65% occurring once. The source material was peripheral blood. These receptors were obtained from a woman between 70 and 85 years old with acute or convalescent COVID-19. Both conserved end residues are part of each CDR3. A D gene is named only where the DNA matches it firmly. Size values are once, few and many counts, or a class for expanded clones, and some rows have none.

d_gene: TRBD1; j_gene: TRBJ1-1; v_gene: TRBV2; abundance: -; CDR3nt: TGTGCCAGCAGTCGGGACAGGGGTCGGGATGAAGCTTTCTTT; CDR3aa: CASSRDRGRDEAFF
d_gene: -; j_gene: TRBJ2-5; v_gene: TRBV5-6; abundance: -; CDR3nt: TGTGCCAGCAGCGTCGACACCCAAGAGACCCAGTACTTC; CDR3aa: CASSVDTQETQYF
d_gene: -; j_gene: TRBJ2-7; v_gene: TRBV20-1; abundance: -; CDR3nt: TGCAGTGCTAGTCTGGGGGGAACCTACGAGCAGTACTTC; CDR3aa: CSASLGGTYEQYF
d_gene: TRBD2; j_gene: TRBJ2-3; v_gene: TRBV7-2; abundance: -; CDR3nt: TGTGCCAGCAGCTTAGGGGGCGGGAGTTCAGATACGCAGTATTTT; CDR3aa: CASSLGGGSSDTQYF
d_gene: -; j_gene: TRBJ1-2; v_gene: TRBV7-9; abundance: -; CDR3nt: TGTGCAGGGGGGGATGGCTACACCTTC; CDR3aa: CAGGDGYTF
d_gene: TRBD2; j_gene: TRBJ2-7; v_gene: TRBV18; abundance: -; CDR3nt: TGTGCCAGCTCACCGAGCGGGAGCCCCTACGAGCAGTACTTC; CDR3aa: CASSPSGSPYEQYF
d_gene: TRBD1; j_gene: TRBJ2-5; v_gene: TRBV3-1/TRBV3-2; abundance: -; CDR3nt: TGTGCCAGCACTAATACGGGACAGTCTTACTTC; CDR3aa: CASTNTGQSYF
d_gene: -; j_gene: TRBJ1-4; v_gene: TRBV2; abundance: -; CDR3nt: TGTGCCAGCAGTTCGCCTCAGACGGGAAATGAAAAACTGTTTTTT; CDR3aa: CASSSPQTGNEKLFF
d_gene: -; j_gene: TRBJ1-5; v_gene: TRBV2; abundance: -; CDR3nt: TGTGCCAGCAGTGAACTCCGTTTTAGCAATCAGCCCCAGCATTTT; CDR3aa: CASSELRFSNQPQHF
d_gene: -; j_gene: TRBJ1-5; v_gene: TRBV20-1; abundance: -; CDR3nt: TGCAGTGCTAGTACGGGGGATAGCAATCAGCCCCAGCATTTT; CDR3aa: CSASTGDSNQPQHF
d_gene: -; j_gene: TRBJ2-7; v_gene: TRBV20-1; abundance: -; CDR3nt: TGCAGTGCTAGTCCCCCCGGACATAGCTCCTACGAGCAGTACTTC; CDR3aa: CSASPPGHSSYEQYF
d_gene: TRBD1; j_gene: TRBJ2-7; v_gene: TRBV4-3; abundance: -; CDR3nt: TGCGCCAGCAGCCGGGACAGGGCGTCCTACGAGCAGTACTTC; CDR3aa: CASSRDRASYEQYF
d_gene: -; j_gene: TRBJ1-1; v_gene: TRBV6-2/TRBV6-3; abundance: -; CDR3nt: TGTGCCAGCAGCATCGGGGGTGAAGCTTTCTTT; CDR3aa: CASSIGGEAFF
d_gene: TRBD2; j_gene: TRBJ2-3; v_gene: TRBV6-6; abundance: -; CDR3nt: TGTGCCAGCAGCCTGGCGAGCGGGGTTAGCACAGATACGCAGTATTTT; CDR3aa: CASSLASGVSTDTQYF
d_gene: -; j_gene: TRBJ1-1; v_gene: TRBV21-1; abundance: -; CDR3nt: TGTGCCAGCAGCCTGCCTAGGCCCGACACTGAAGCTTTCTTT; CDR3aa: CASSLPRPDTEAFF
d_gene: -; j_gene: TRBJ2-7; v_gene: TRBV10-1; abundance: -; CDR3nt: TGCGCCAGCAGTGAGCATTTAGTGGAGGAGCAGTACTTC; CDR3aa: CASSEHLVEEQYF
d_gene: TRBD2; j_gene: TRBJ2-1; v_gene: TRBV27; abundance: -; CDR3nt: TGTGCCAGCAGTTTAGGTATGGGGCACCTAGCGGGGAACTACAATGAGCAGTTCTTC; CDR3aa: CASSLGMGHLAGNYNEQFF
d_gene: -; j_gene: TRBJ2-3; v_gene: TRBV7-9; abundance: -; CDR3nt: TGTGCCAGCAGCCCAGATCCGACAGATACGCAGTATTTT; CDR3aa: CASSPDPTDTQYF
d_gene: -; j_gene: TRBJ1-2; v_gene: TRBV9; abundance: -; CDR3nt: TGTGCCAGCAGTCGTGAACAGGACGGATACGGCTACACCTTC; CDR3aa: CASSREQDGYGYTF
d_gene: TRBD2; j_gene: TRBJ2-2; v_gene: TRBV24-1; abundance: -; CDR3nt: TGTGCCACCTTTACGCGGGGGGAGGACACCGGGGAGCTGTTTTTT; CDR3aa: CATFTRGEDTGELFF
d_gene: TRBD2; j_gene: TRBJ2-1; v_gene: TRBV9; abundance: -; CDR3nt: TGTGCCAGCAGCGTAGATCTAGCGAGGGCTAGCGGGAGGAGTTTTAGCAATGAGCAGTTCTTC; CDR3aa: CASSVDLARASGRSFSNEQFF
d_gene: TRBD1; j_gene: TRBJ1-5; v_gene: TRBV19; abundance: -; CDR3nt: TGTGCCAGTAGTTTCGACAGGGGGCGCGGCAATCAGCCCCAGCATTTT; CDR3aa: CASSFDRGRGNQPQHF
d_gene: TRBD1; j_gene: TRBJ2-7; v_gene: TRBV27; abundance: -; CDR3nt: TGTGCCAGCAGACCGGGACAGGGGTCCTACGAGCAGTACTTC; CDR3aa: CASRPGQGSYEQYF
d_gene: -; j_gene: TRBJ1-6; v_gene: TRBV19; abundance: many; CDR3nt: TGTGCCAGTAGTCGACCCCGCCGGGAGAGCTCCTATAATTCACCCCTCCACTTT; CDR3aa: CASSRPRRESSYNSPLHF
d_gene: -; j_gene: TRBJ1-1; v_gene: TRBV7-9; abundance: -; CDR3nt: TGTGCCAGCAGCTCCATCGGAGGGATCACTGAAGCTTTCTTT; CDR3aa: CASSSIGGITEAFF
d_gene: TRBD1; j_gene: TRBJ1-5; v_gene: TRBV9; abundance: -; CDR3nt: TGTGCCAGCAGCAAGACAGGGTTGGGTCAGCCCCAGCATTTT; CDR3aa: CASSKTGLGQPQHF
d_gene: -; j_gene: TRBJ1-3; v_gene: TRBV6-5; abundance: -; CDR3nt: TGTGCCAGCAGTTATTCCGAAGGGGGGGCCGGAAACACCATATATTTT; CDR3aa: CASSYSEGGAGNTIYF
d_gene: TRBD2; j_gene: TRBJ2-7; v_gene: TRBV7-2; abundance: -; CDR3nt: TGTGCCAGCAGCTTAGCTAGCGGGGGGGCCTACGAGCAGTACTTC; CDR3aa: CASSLASGGAYEQYF
d_gene: -; j_gene: TRBJ2-3; v_gene: TRBV4-1; abundance: -; CDR3nt: TGCGCCAGCAGCCAAGATCAGATCACAGATACGCAGTATTTT; CDR3aa: CASSQDQITDTQYF
d_gene: -; j_gene: TRBJ2-1; v_gene: TRBV4-2; abundance: -; CDR3nt: TGTGCCAGCAGCCAAGCTACGGGAGAGGACAATGAGCAGTTCTTC; CDR3aa: CASSQATGEDNEQFF
d_gene: -; j_gene: TRBJ2-5; v_gene: TRBV6-5; abundance: -; CDR3nt: TGTGCCAGCAGTTACTCTGGGAGTAAAGAGACCCAGTACTTC; CDR3aa: CASSYSGSKETQYF
d_gene: -; j_gene: TRBJ1-1; v_gene: TRBV28; abundance: many; CDR3nt: TGTGCCAGCAGTTTTCAGGGTGGGAACACTGAAGCTTTCTTT; CDR3aa: CASSFQGGNTEAFF
d_gene: -; j_gene: TRBJ1-1; v_gene: TRBV5-1; abundance: -; CDR3nt: TGCGCCAGCAGCCTTAACCAGGGGCAGAACACTGAAGCTTTCTTT; CDR3aa: CASSLNQGQNTEAFF
d_gene: -; j_gene: TRBJ2-1; v_gene: TRBV5-1; abundance: -; CDR3nt: TGCGCCAGCAGCCTGACAGGTCTGTCCTTACCAGATGAGCAGTTCTTC; CDR3aa: CASSLTGLSLPDEQFF
d_gene: -; j_gene: TRBJ1-2; v_gene: TRBV5-4; abundance: -; CDR3nt: TGTGCCAGCACCCTCCGGGGGAACTATGGCTACACCTTC; CDR3aa: CASTLRGNYGYTF
d_gene: -; j_gene: TRBJ1-2; v_gene: TRBV29-1; abundance: -; CDR3nt: TGCAGCGTCCACGGCGGGGTAACTGGCTACACCTTC; CDR3aa: CSVHGGVTGYTF
d_gene: -; j_gene: TRBJ1-5; v_gene: TRBV7-8; abundance: few; CDR3nt: TGTGCCAGCAGCTTAGGGCGGTTGCGCAATCAGCCCCAGCATTTT; CDR3aa: CASSLGRLRNQPQHF
d_gene: -; j_gene: TRBJ2-3; v_gene: TRBV28; abundance: -; CDR3nt: TGTGCCAGCAGTGCCGACCAGGGCGGAGATACGCAGTATTTT; CDR3aa: CASSADQGGDTQYF
d_gene: -; j_gene: TRBJ2-7; v_gene: TRBV25-1; abundance: few; CDR3nt: TGTGCCAGCAGTGAAGCCGGGACACCCTACGAGCAGTACTTC; CDR3aa: CASSEAGTPYEQYF
d_gene: -; j_gene: TRBJ2-1; v_gene: TRBV2; abundance: -; CDR3nt: TGTGCCAGCAGCCTAGTCACGGATGAGCAGTTCTTC; CDR3aa: CASSLVTDEQFF
d_gene: -; j_gene: TRBJ2-1; v_gene: TRBV3-1/TRBV3-2; abundance: once; CDR3nt: TGTGCCAGCAGCCAAGAACTACAGGGCGATGAGCAGTTCTTC; CDR3aa: CASSQELQGDEQFF
d_gene: TRBD1; j_gene: TRBJ2-5; v_gene: TRBV7-8; abundance: -; CDR3nt: TGTGCCAGCAGCTTAGCGATACTAGGGACAGGCGGGTCAGGGACCCAGTACTTC; CDR3aa: CASSLAILGTGGSGTQYF
d_gene: -; j_gene: TRBJ2-5; v_gene: TRBV5-1; abundance: once; CDR3nt: TGCGCCAGCAGCCCCACTACGGGTACGGAAGAGACCCAGTACTTC; CDR3aa: CASSPTTGTEETQYF
d_gene: -; j_gene: TRBJ2-2; v_gene: TRBV29-1; abundance: once; CDR3nt: TGCAGCGTTGGTTCAGGGACTGCGAACACCGGGGAGCTGTTTTTT; CDR3aa: CSVGSGTANTGELFF